This is a list of T cell receptor beta chains from one sample in a study of CD8 T cells in ankylosing spondylitis. TCRdb fed the 5' RACE reads into MiXCR, producing one record per CDR3 protein. This sample has hundreds of thousands of distinct CDR3 sequences, with 25% to 30% found just once. What was sequenced was blood, either unsorted or a sorted T cell fraction (not recorded which). Receptors were obtained from a male donor with ankylosing spondylitis. Both conserved end residues are part of each CDR3. The order of the fields is J gene, clone size, V gene, CDR3 protein. Clone size, where shown, is once, few, many, or a class for clones that have expanded.

>TRBJ1-5|many|TRBV29-1
CSVLPHDGRSSNQPQHF
>TRBJ1-6|NA|TRBV20-1
CSAPGLVGSPLHF
>TRBJ2-1|NA|TRBV7-2
CASSLARRNEQFF
>TRBJ2-7|NA|TRBV7-2
CASSLWDRTAYEQYF
>TRBJ2-5|NA|TRBV20-1
CSARVGNQETQYF
>TRBJ2-2|few|TRBV20-1
CSAGTPWAGELFF
>TRBJ2-7|NA|TRBV4-2
CASSQSLPGLERDEQYF
>TRBJ1-1|NA|TRBV18
CASSPYNTEAFF
>TRBJ2-2|few|TRBV29-1
CSVAQGNTGELFF
>TRBJ2-7|NA|TRBV5-1
CASSPTGGVYEQYF